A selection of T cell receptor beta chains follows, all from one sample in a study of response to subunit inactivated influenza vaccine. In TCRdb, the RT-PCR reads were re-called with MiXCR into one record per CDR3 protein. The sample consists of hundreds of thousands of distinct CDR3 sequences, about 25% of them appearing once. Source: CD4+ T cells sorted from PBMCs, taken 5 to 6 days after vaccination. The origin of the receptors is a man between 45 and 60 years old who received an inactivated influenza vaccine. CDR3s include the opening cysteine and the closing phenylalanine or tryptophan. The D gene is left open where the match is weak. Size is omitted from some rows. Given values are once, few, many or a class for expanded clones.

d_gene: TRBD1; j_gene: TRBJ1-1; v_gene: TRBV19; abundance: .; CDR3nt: TGTGCCAGTAGCCAGCAAAGCCGGGACAGAACAGAAGCTTTCTTT; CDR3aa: CASSQQSRDRTEAFF
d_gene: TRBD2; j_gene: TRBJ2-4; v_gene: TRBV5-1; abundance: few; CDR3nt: TGCGCCAGCAGCCACGGACTAGCGGGAGGCAAAAACATTCAGTACTTC; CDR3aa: CASSHGLAGGKNIQYF
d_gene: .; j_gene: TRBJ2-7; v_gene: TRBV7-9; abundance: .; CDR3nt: TGTGCCAGCAGCTTAGAAACGGTTACCTACGAGCAGTACTTC; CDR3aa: CASSLETVTYEQYF
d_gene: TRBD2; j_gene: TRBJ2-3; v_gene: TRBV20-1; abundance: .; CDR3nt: TGCAGTGCTAGAGATAGGGCGGGAGGGCTGTACAGTACGCAGTATTTT; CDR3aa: CSARDRAGGLYSTQYF
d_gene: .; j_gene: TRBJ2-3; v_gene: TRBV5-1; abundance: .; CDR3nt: TGCGCCAGCAGGATACGATCCACAGATACGCAGTATTTT; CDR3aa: CASRIRSTDTQYF
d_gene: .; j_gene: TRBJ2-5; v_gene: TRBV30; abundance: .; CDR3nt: TGTGCCTGGGGCTCGGCCGGGGCGTACCAAGAGACCCAGCACTTC; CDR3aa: CAWGSAGAYQETQHF
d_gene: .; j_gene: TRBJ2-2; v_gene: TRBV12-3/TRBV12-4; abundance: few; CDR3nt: TGTGCCAGCAGTTTCCCACAGGGCACCGGGGAGCTGTTTTTT; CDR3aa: CASSFPQGTGELFF
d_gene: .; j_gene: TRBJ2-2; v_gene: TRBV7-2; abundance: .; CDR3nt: TGTGCCAGCAGCTTCTTTGCCGGGGAGCTGTTTTTT; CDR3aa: CASSFFAGELFF
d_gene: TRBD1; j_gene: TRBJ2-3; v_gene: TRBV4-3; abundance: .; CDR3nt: TGCGCCAGCAGCCAGACAGGGGGCACAGATACGCAGTATTTT; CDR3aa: CASSQTGGTDTQYF
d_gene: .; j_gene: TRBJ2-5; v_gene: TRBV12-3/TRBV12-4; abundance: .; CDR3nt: TGTGCCAGCAGTCCCCGGACATTCCAAGAGACCCAGTACTTC; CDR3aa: CASSPRTFQETQYF
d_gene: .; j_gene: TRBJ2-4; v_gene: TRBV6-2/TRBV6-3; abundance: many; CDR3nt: TGTGCCAGCAGACGAACTGGATGGGGAAACATTCAGTACTTC; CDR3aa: CASRRTGWGNIQYF
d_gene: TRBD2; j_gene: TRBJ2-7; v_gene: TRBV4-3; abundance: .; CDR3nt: TGCGCCAGCAGCCAAGATAGGACTAGCGGGAGGGCCGTCTCCTACGAGCAGTACTTC; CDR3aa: CASSQDRTSGRAVSYEQYF
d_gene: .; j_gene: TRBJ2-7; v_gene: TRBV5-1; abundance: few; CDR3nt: TGCGCCAGCAGCTTGGTGGGACAATCCTACGAGCAGTACTTC; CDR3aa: CASSLVGQSYEQYF
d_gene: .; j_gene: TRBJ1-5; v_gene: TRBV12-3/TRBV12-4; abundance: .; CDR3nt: TGTGCCAGCAGTTTGGGCCCTTATAGCAATCAGCCCCAGCATTTT; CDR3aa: CASSLGPYSNQPQHF
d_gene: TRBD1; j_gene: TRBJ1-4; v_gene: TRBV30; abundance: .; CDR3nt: TGTGCCAGGACGAGACAGGGGAAGCGAGAAAAACTGTTTTTT; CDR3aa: CARTRQGKREKLFF
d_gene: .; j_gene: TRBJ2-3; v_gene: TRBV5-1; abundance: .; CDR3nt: TGCGCCACACGAGCCGGGACATCGTCCGAGCAGTATTTT; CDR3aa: CATRAGTSSEQYF
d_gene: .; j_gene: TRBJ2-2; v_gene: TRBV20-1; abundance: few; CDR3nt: TGCAGTGCTACGAATCGGGGGGCGGGCGGGGAGCTGTTTTTT; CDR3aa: CSATNRGAGGELFF
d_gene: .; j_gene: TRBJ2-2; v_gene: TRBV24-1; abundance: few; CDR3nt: TGTGCCACCAGTGCCCCCTGGGGCGAGGGGAACACCGGGGAGCTGTTTTTT; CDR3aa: CATSAPWGEGNTGELFF
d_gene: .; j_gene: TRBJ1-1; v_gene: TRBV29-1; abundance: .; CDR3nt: TGCAGCGTTGCGAGATTGATGAACACTGAAGCTTTCTTT; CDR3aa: CSVARLMNTEAFF
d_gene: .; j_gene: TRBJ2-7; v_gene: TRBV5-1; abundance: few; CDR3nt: TGCGCCAGCAGCTTGGTTGGGGTTCATAACGAGCAGTACTTC; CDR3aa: CASSLVGVHNEQYF
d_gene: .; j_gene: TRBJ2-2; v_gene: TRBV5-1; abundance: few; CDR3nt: TGCGCCAGCAGCTGGGACCGACAGACCGGGGAGCTGTTTTTT; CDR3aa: CASSWDRQTGELFF
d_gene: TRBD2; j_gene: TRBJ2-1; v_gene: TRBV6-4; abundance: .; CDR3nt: TGTGCCAGCAGAGACCTAGCGGGAGAAGGCAATGAGCAGTTCTTC; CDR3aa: CASRDLAGEGNEQFF
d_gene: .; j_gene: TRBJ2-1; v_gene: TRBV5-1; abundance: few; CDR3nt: TGCGCCAGCAGCGCGCAGGAGCTCAATGAGCAGTTCTTC; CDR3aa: CASSAQELNEQFF
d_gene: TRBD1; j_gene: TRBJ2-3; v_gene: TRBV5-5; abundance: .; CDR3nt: TGTGCCAGCAGCCTGACAGGGACCACAGATACGCAGTATTTT; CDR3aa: CASSLTGTTDTQYF
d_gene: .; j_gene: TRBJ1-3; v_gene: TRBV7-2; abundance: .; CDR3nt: TGTGCCAGCAGCACGGGCCGAGGAAACACCATATATTTT; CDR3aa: CASSTGRGNTIYF
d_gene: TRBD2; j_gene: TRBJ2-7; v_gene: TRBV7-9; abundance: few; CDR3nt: TGTGCCAGCAGCTTAGTGTTAGCGGGAGAGCAGTACTTC; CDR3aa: CASSLVLAGEQYF
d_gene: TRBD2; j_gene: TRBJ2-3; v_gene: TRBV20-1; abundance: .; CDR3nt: TGCAGTGCGAAAACCGGGACTAGCGGCACAGATACGCAGTATTTT; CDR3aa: CSAKTGTSGTDTQYF
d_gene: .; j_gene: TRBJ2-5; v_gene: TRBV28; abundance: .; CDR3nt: TGTGCCAGCAGCCCTCGGATCGGGGTTGAGACCCAGTACTTC; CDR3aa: CASSPRIGVETQYF